This record looks at one T cell receptor (beta chain) sequence and its context. In the authors' workflow: Nucleated cell number was recorded as an estimate derived from reference gene primer amplification. This table comes from immunoSEQ multiplex PCR, and its TCRdb copy is limited to in-frame clones, with some not included. The V and J calls and clone size come from that table; D and trimming were worked out from the DNA. The profile covers around 700,000 clones, with approximately 90% appearing a single time and approximately 0.25% taken by the ten largest. This entry belongs to a study of blood T cell repertoires in COVID-19. Study background: Material from acute and convalescent COVID-19 was sourced from the United States, Italy and Spain.

Sequencing was done on a sample of peripheral blood. The origin of this receptor is a woman aged 18-29 years with acute or convalescent COVID-19.

The CDR3 loop is CASSKPTGGPTEAFF. CDR3 DNA: TGTGCCAGCAGCAAACCGACAGGGGGCCCCACTGAAGCTTTCTTT. The chain couples TRBV13 to TRBJ1-1; 10 bases are shared with TRBD1. The germline V gene has CDR1 PRHDT and CDR2 FYEKMQ (reference sequence). This CDR3 is built from 15 residues. With 5 bases clipped from V and 4 bases from J, the junction kept 7 bases outside the gene matches.